This entry features one T cell receptor beta chain sequence. Germline CDR1 SGHDT, CDR2 YYEEEE. The CDR3 is made up of 11 amino acids. The V and J ends lost 1 base and 8 bases respectively, with 6 bases between them. Study processing details: Nucleated cell counts were estimated from reference gene primer amplification. Produced via immunoSEQ multiplex PCR; TCRdb's table is partial and in-frame only. V, J and clone size were drawn from that table, and D and trimming were deduced from the DNA. The sample records around 300,000 clones, 88% being singletons. Those enrolled, adults aged roughly 18 to 89 years, came from around 24 US areas. This sample was included in a study of blood T cell repertoires in COVID-19. For the study at large: From the United States, Italy and Spain came samples of acute and convalescent COVID-19. Sources were T cells, B-cell-depleted T cells, or PBMCs; the material itself was cDNA or gDNA.

Sequences were obtained from PBMCs or T cells enriched from blood (not recorded which). The TCR comes from a woman aged 25-40 years who had recovered from COVID-19. This chain links TRBV5-6 with TRBJ1-2; D not certain. The chain's CDR3 is CASSLMEGYTF. DNA of the CDR3: TGTGCCAGCAGCTTGATGGAGGGCTACACCTTC.